One sample yielded the 20 T cell receptor beta chains listed below, sequenced in a study of cytomegalovirus exposure and HLA in healthy donors. The PCR made use of 60 Vbeta and 13 Jbeta primers. Produced via immunoSEQ multiplex PCR; TCRdb's table is partial and in-frame only. The profile shows over 150,000 clones, more than 75% of them singletons. Sequencing was performed on PBMCs. The receptors derive from a man aged 25-45 years in good health and CMV-seropositive.

The CDR3 bases are TGTGCCAGCAGCTTCGAGAGGGCAGAGGCAGATACGCAGTATTTT. Protein: CASSFERAEADTQYF. V usage is TRBV7-6 and J usage is TRBJ2-3, with a tentative D call TRBD2 (5 bases). Trimming cost V 3 bases and J 4 bases, with 14 bases left between them. This CDR3 has 15 amino acids. Germline V gene data show CDR1 as SGHVS and CDR2 as FNYEAQ.

The sample holds a few counts of this clone. The chain couples TRBV4-2 to TRBJ1-5, with D unresolved. Deletions cut 0 bases from V and 0 bases from J, with 12 bases between. The CDR3 sequence is 17 residues long. Germline-derived CDR1 and CDR2 are LGHNA and YNFKEQ. The CDR3 nucleotides are TGTGCCAGCAGCCAAGATCATAGCAGTTATAGCAATCAGCCCCAGCATTTT. It codes for CASSQDHSSYSNQPQHF.

CDR3 loop: CASSSSWAGLEGSTGELFF. The CDR3 DNA reads as TGTGCCAGCAGCTCCTCGTGGGCCGGCCTGGAGGGGTCCACCGGGGAGCTGTTTTTT. J is TRBJ2-2 and V is TRBV11-2; tentative D call: TRBD2 (6 bases). CDR1 SGHAT and CDR2 FQNNGV come from the germline V gene. V lost 4 bases and J 4 bases, leaving 25 bases between the germline ends. The CDR3 covers 19 residues.

The V call is TRBV7-9, the J call TRBJ2-7, with TRBD1 identical over 9 bases. The V gene end was trimmed by 3 bases and the J gene end by 4 bases; junction bases not matched to a gene: 13. CDR1 is SEHNR, CDR2 FQNEAQ, per germline (reference sequence). The CDR3 covers 17 residues. The chain's CDR3 is CASSFGLSGTGMYEQYV. CDR3 sequence (DNA): TGTGCCAGCAGCTTCGGGCTCAGCGGGACAGGGATGTACGAGCAGTACGTC.

This rearrangement joins TRBV27 to TRBJ2-1, with 8 nucleotides matching TRBD2. This CDR3 is 15 amino acids long. The V segment lost 7 bases and the J segment 9 bases; nucleotides outside the gene matches: 14. CDR1 and CDR2 from the germline V gene are MNHEY and SMNVEV (reference sequence). In nucleotides, the CDR3 is TGTGCCAGCACCTCCCCGGGACTAGGGCTCAGTGAGCAGTTCTTC. Amino acids: CASTSPGLGLSEQFF.

This chain links TRBV5-8 with TRBJ2-1, with TRBD2 matching over 9 bases. Looked up from germline, CDR1 is SGHTS and CDR2 is YDEGEE. This CDR3 has 18 amino acids. Trimming cost V 6 bases and J 2 bases; bases outside gene matches: 15. This chain's CDR3 is CASNLGGSSGNPYNEQFF. The DNA for the CDR3 is TGTGCCAGCAACCTGGGAGGGTCTAGCGGGAACCCCTACAATGAGCAGTTCTTC.

The chain joins TRBV19 to TRBJ2-1; 12 bases match TRBD2. The V segment lost 1 base and the J segment 3 bases; nucleotides outside the gene matches: 7. Germline V gene data show CDR1 as LNHDA and CDR2 as SQIVND (reference sequence). The length of the CDR3 is 18 residues. The CDR3 nucleotides are TGTGCCAGTAGTATAGGGCGGGCTAGCGGGAGGGTCTACAATGAGCAGTTCTTC. It is translated as CASSIGRASGRVYNEQFF. Full variable domain (missing parts from reference TRBV19 and TRBJ2-1): DGGITQSPKYLFRKEGQNVTLSCEQNLNHDAMYWYRQDPGQGLRLIYYSQIVNDFQKGDIAEGYSVSREKKESFPLTVTSAQKNPTAFYLCASSIGRASGRVYNEQFFGPGTRLTVL.

The J gene is TRBJ1-2, the V gene TRBV6-5, with 10 bases that match TRBD1. Germline V gene data show CDR1 as MNHEY and CDR2 as SVGAGI. The CDR3 is made up of 15 amino acids. Trimming at V came to 6 bases and at J to 6 bases, leaving 10 bases not matched to a gene. The CDR3, as DNA: TGTGCCAGCAGGCCCCCGGGACAGGGGAGCGATGGCTACACCTTC. Translation gives CASRPPGQGSDGYTF.

V and J are TRBV21-1 and TRBJ2-7; the D call TRBD1 from the table was never checked on the DNA. TRBV21-1 is a pseudogene. The CDR3 is 14 residues long. DNA for the CDR3: TGTGCCAGCAGTCGCGGACAGTTTTTTGACGAGCAGTACGTC. It specifies CASSRGQFFDEQYV.

The J gene is TRBJ2-5, the V gene TRBV5-1; D gene unclear. Per the germline V gene, CDR1 is SGHRS and CDR2 is YFSETQ. Between the trimmed V and J ends, which lost 0 bases and 8 bases, there was a span of 8 bases. The CDR3 is made up of 12 amino acids. CDR3 nucleotides: TGCGCCAGCAGCTTGGAGCCGTACACCCAGTACTTC. This gives the protein CASSLEPYTQYF.

The chain has TRBV5-3 and TRBJ2-7; 7 positions match TRBD1. TRBV5-3 carries the ORF label, with uncertain function. The length of the CDR3 is 13 residues. Trimming took 0 bases from V and 6 from J; bases not matched to a gene: 3. The CDR3 bases are TGTGCCAGAAGCTTGGAGGCAGGGGGCGAGCAGTACTTC. Translating gives CARSLEAGGEQYF.

V and J are TRBV9 and TRBJ2-1, with D maybe TRBD2 (6 bases). CDR1 SGDLS and CDR2 YYNGEE come from the germline V gene. The V end was cut by 0 bases, the J end by 8 bases, with 15 bases between. The CDR3 has 15 amino acids. The CDR3 reads CASSVAGLPSDEQFF. CDR3 in DNA: TGTGCCAGCAGCGTAGCTGGACTGCCTAGCGATGAGCAGTTCTTC.

A word on this clone: The junction differs from germline at one of its ends, possibly a read error. This chain connects TRBV30 to TRBJ2-1, with a weak D call TRBD2 (6 bases). The CDR3 spans 15 residues. Looked up from germline, CDR1 is GTSNPN and CDR2 is SVGIG (reference sequence). CDR3 region: CAWRAGLTSHNEQFF. The CDR3 DNA is TGTGCCTGGAGGGCGGGACTCACCTCCCACAATGAGCAGTTCTTC.

The chain is built from TRBV18 and TRBJ1-3; D not certain. CDR1 and CDR2 (germline): KGHSH, LQKENI. This CDR3 is 17 amino acids long. V gave up 6 bases and J gave up 0 bases, with 18 bases separating them. CDR3 coding DNA: TGTGCCAGCTCGCCTCAGCGGACTGAGAGCTCTGGAAACACCATATATTTT. This sequence encodes CASSPQRTESSGNTIYF.

V is TRBV2 and J is TRBJ2-1, with TRBD1 as a possible D gene (5 bases). The length of the CDR3 is 13 residues. CDR1 and CDR2 from the germline V gene are SNHLY and FYNNEI. V was cut by 7 bases and J by 6 bases, with 13 bases left in between. CDR3 sequence (DNA): TGTGCCAGCATGGTCAGACAGATCAATGAGCAGTTCTTC. Residues: CASMVRQINEQFF.

This chain links TRBV5-1 with TRBJ1-1; possibly TRBD1 for D (5 bases). Germline V lookup: CDR1 SGHRS, CDR2 YFSETQ. The CDR3 contains 15 residues. V was trimmed by 5 bases and J by 0 bases, leaving 14 bases between them. CDR3 in amino acids: CASRRTGDLNTEAFF. The CDR3 nucleotides are TGCGCCAGCAGGCGTACAGGAGACTTGAACACTGAAGCTTTCTTT.

On this clone: The CDR3 carries no conserved terminal phenylalanine or tryptophan, so it likely arises from a read error. The rearrangement joins TRBV4-3 to TRBJ1-2; D possibly corresponds to TRBD1 (5 bases). V lost 0 bases and J 8 bases, leaving 13 bases between the germline ends. Germline V gene lookup returns CDR1 LGHNA and CDR2 YSLEER. The CDR3 is 14 amino acids. The CDR3 region is CASSQDPQGWGYTL. The CDR3 DNA is TGCGCCAGCAGCCAAGATCCCCAGGGTTGGGGCTACACCCTC.

The V gene is TRBV4-3, the J gene TRBJ1-4; TRBD1 matches at 7 bases. Germline lookup yields CDR1 LGHNA and CDR2 YSLEER. V was clipped by 0 bases and J by 5 bases; unmatched bases: 9. The CDR3 loop spans 17 amino acids. The CDR3, as DNA: TGCGCCAGCAGCCAAGAAGGGGGCACTAGCTGGAATGAAAAACTGTTTTTT. Translated: CASSQEGGTSWNEKLFF.

This clone appeared a few times. This sequence joins TRBV4-3 and TRBJ1-4; perhaps TRBD1 as D (6 bases). The CDR3 runs 16 residues. Germline V gene data show CDR1 as LGHNA and CDR2 as YSLEER. The V and J ends lost 5 bases and 4 bases respectively, with 17 bases between them. Written as DNA, the CDR3 is TGCGCCAGCAGCGCCCGAGGGGGACATAATAATGAAAAACTGTTTTTT. Amino acid sequence: CASSARGGHNNEKLFF.

The chain recombines TRBV4-3 with TRBJ1-1; D possibly corresponds to TRBD1 (6 bases). The CDR3 consists of 16 residues. Germline V CDR1 and CDR2: LGHNA, YSLEER. The V and J ends lost 6 bases and 0 bases respectively, with 17 bases between them. The chain's CDR3 is CASRSLGGGMNTEAFF. DNA for the CDR3: TGCGCCAGCAGATCCCTAGGGGGGGGCATGAACACTGAAGCTTTCTTT.